The rows below give T cell receptor beta chains drawn from one sample of a study of cytomegalovirus exposure and HLA in healthy donors. This table comes from immunoSEQ multiplex PCR, and its TCRdb copy is limited to in-frame clones, with some not included. The table records around 80,000 clones, around 60% of them present only once. The sequenced material came from PBMCs. The receptors come from a male donor in good health and CMV-seropositive. Each CDR3 is given with its conserved first and last residue. The D gene is left open where the match is weak. A row's size may be missing; if present it is once, few, many or a size class.

V gene	J gene	D gene	clone size	CDR3 DNA	CDR3 protein
TRBV11-2	TRBJ2-7	TRBD1	.	TGTGCCAGCAGCATAGACAGGGCCGAGCAGTACTTC	CASSIDRAEQYF
TRBV7-9	TRBJ2-1	TRBD2	few	TGTGCCAGCAGCTTAGGACTAGCAAGGGAGCAGTTCTTC	CASSLGLAREQFF
TRBV4-2	TRBJ1-1	.	few	TGTGCCAGCAGCCAAAGGAGCAGAGCAATGAACACTGAAGCTTTCTTT	CASSQRSRAMNTEAFF
TRBV6-5	TRBJ1-1	TRBD1	few	TGTGCCAGCAGGGGACCGGGACAGGTGAACACTGAAGCTTTCTTT	CASRGPGQVNTEAFF
TRBV13	TRBJ2-5	TRBD1	.	TGTGCCAGCAGGACAGGGAGAGAAACCCAGTACTTC	CASRTGRETQYF
TRBV4-3	TRBJ1-3	.	.	TGCGCCAGCAGCCAAGTAGGCGGGTTAGGAAACACCATATATTTT	CASSQVGGLGNTIYF
TRBV5-4	TRBJ2-3	.	once	TGTGCCAGCAGCAAGGCGGGAAGGACAGATACGCAGTATTTT	CASSKAGRTDTQYF
TRBV9	TRBJ2-1	TRBD2	few	TGTGCCAGCAGCGTGGCTAGCGGGCTCTACAATGAGCAGTTCTTC	CASSVASGLYNEQFF
TRBV19	TRBJ2-7	.	.	TGTGCCAGTAGTCTGAACAGTATCTCCTACGAGCAGTACTTC	CASSLNSISYEQYF
TRBV11-2	TRBJ2-3	TRBD2	.	TGTGCCAGCAGCCTCGATGCGGGGGGGATCACAGATACGCAGTATTTT	CASSLDAGGITDTQYF
TRBV5-1	TRBJ2-5	TRBD1	.	TGCGCCAGCAGCTTTAGGGGGCTGGGGGCGGAGACCCAGTACTTC	CASSFRGLGAETQYF
TRBV30	TRBJ2-1	TRBD2	few	TGTGCCTGGAGCCCACCGGGGGGGGAGCAGTTCTTC	CAWSPPGGEQFF
TRBV23-1	TRBJ2-7	TRBD2	.	TGCGCCAGCAGTCAATCGGGAGGGCTCTACGAGCAGTACTTC	CASSQSGGLYEQYF
TRBV19	TRBJ2-2	.	.	TGTGCCAGTAGTATAGTGGACAGAACCTCGGTCACCGGGGAGCTGTTTTTT	CASSIVDRTSVTGELFF
TRBV19	TRBJ2-7	TRBD1	.	TGTGCCAGTAGTCCCACCGGGACAGGGTCCTCTGAGCAGTACTTC	CASSPTGTGSSEQYF
TRBV5-4	TRBJ1-1	TRBD1	.	TGTGCCAGCAGCTTGGCGGGGGGCGCAGGGGGCAAAGTCGCTGAAGCTTTCTTT	CASSLAGGAGGKVAEAFF
TRBV5-4	TRBJ2-1	TRBD2	many	TGTGCCAGCAGCTTTAGGACTAGCAGGCCGTTCTTC	CASSFRTSRPFF
TRBV15	TRBJ2-3	.	.	TGTGCCACCAGCAGAGATGTGAGAGGGAGAAGTCCAGATACGCAGTATTTT	CATSRDVRGRSPDTQYF
TRBV4-1	TRBJ2-3	TRBD1	few	TGCGCCAGCACCCCCGCCGGGACAGGGGAAACAGATACGCAGTATTTT	CASTPAGTGETDTQYF
TRBV6-1	TRBJ1-1	.	few	TGTGCCAGCAGTGAAGCGCTTCGGACATTCACTGAAGCTTTCTTT	CASSEALRTFTEAFF
TRBV6-5	TRBJ1-5	TRBD1	.	TGTGCCAGCCGGGACAGCCTCAATCAGCCCCAGCATTTT	CASRDSLNQPQHF
TRBV5-1	TRBJ1-2	TRBD1	.	TGCGCCAGCAGCTTGGGGACAGGGAACTATGGCTACACCTTC	CASSLGTGNYGYTF
TRBV2	TRBJ2-5	.	.	TGTGCCAGCAGTGACTCTAGACTACCGGGAACCCAGTACTTC	CASSDSRLPGTQYF
TRBV5-1	TRBJ1-5	.	.	TGCGCCAGCAGCATTCGTTTAGCAGAAGTCAATCAGCCCCAGCATTTT	CASSIRLAEVNQPQHF
TRBV6-1	TRBJ2-3	TRBD2	.	TGTGCCAGCAGGGAAGCGGGGGGTGTCACAGATACGCAGTATTTT	CASREAGGVTDTQYF
TRBV4-2	TRBJ2-5	TRBD1	.	TGTGCCAGCAGCCAAGATGACAGGGGGCGAGAGACCCAGTACTTC	CASSQDDRGRETQYF
TRBV28	TRBJ1-4	.	.	TGTGCCAGCAGTTTGAGCGGGAGGGGGGAAACGAAAAAACTGTTTTTT	CASSLSGRGETKKLFF
TRBV15	TRBJ1-1	.	few	TGTGCCACCAGCAGAGTCAAAAACACTGAAGCTTTCTTT	CATSRVKNTEAFF
TRBV30	TRBJ1-1	.	.	TGTGCCTCGTGGGGGGTAGAGAACACTGAAGCTTTCTTT	CASWGVENTEAFF
TRBV19	TRBJ2-3	.	.	TGTGCCAGTAGTATTGGCCTCCAAATGGATACGCAGTATTTT	CASSIGLQMDTQYF
TRBV28	TRBJ1-5	.	many	TGTGCCAGCAGTTTTATAAGGATAGCGCCCCAGCCCCAGCATTTT	CASSFIRIAPQPQHF
TRBV28	TRBJ2-2	TRBD1	.	TGTGCCAGCACCACCACGGGACAGGCAGTCGGGGAGCTGTTTTTT	CASTTTGQAVGELFF
TRBV5-1	TRBJ2-3	.	.	TGCGCCAGCAGCTTGGCCGACCGGGACACAGATACGCAGTATTTT	CASSLADRDTDTQYF
TRBV6-4	TRBJ2-1	TRBD2	.	TGTGCCAGCAGTGGCCCGGGACTAGCCGACCTGAATGAGCAGTTCTTC	CASSGPGLADLNEQFF
TRBV5-1	TRBJ1-1	TRBD1	.	TGCGCCAGCAGAGGGACAGGAGACACTGAAGCTTTCTTT	CASRGTGDTEAFF
TRBV28	TRBJ2-7	.	few	TGTGCCAGCAGTTTATCTGGCAGATCCTACGAGCAGTACTTC	CASSLSGRSYEQYF
TRBV14	TRBJ1-2	TRBD1	.	TGTGCCAGCAGCCAGTCAGGGGGATTTCATGGCTACACCTTC	CASSQSGGFHGYTF
TRBV6-5	TRBJ1-2	TRBD1	.	TGTGCCAGCAGGGCCGGGGACAGGGCCTATGGCTACACCTTC	CASRAGDRAYGYTF
TRBV7-7	TRBJ2-2	TRBD2	.	TGTGCTAGCAGCTTAGCCGGGACTAGCGGAGGGGACACCGGGGAGCTGTTTTTT	CASSLAGTSGGDTGELFF
TRBV19	TRBJ2-1	TRBD2	few	TGTGCCAGTAGTGCTTCTAGCGGGGTCTCCTACAATGAGCAGTTCTTC	CASSASSGVSYNEQFF
TRBV11-3	TRBJ2-7	.	.	TGTGCCAGCAGCTTAGATAAGCGGGCGAGCTCCTACGAGCAGTACTTC	CASSLDKRASSYEQYF
TRBV9	TRBJ2-3	.	.	TGTGCCAGCAGCGTATCAACAGATACGCAGTATTTT	CASSVSTDTQYF